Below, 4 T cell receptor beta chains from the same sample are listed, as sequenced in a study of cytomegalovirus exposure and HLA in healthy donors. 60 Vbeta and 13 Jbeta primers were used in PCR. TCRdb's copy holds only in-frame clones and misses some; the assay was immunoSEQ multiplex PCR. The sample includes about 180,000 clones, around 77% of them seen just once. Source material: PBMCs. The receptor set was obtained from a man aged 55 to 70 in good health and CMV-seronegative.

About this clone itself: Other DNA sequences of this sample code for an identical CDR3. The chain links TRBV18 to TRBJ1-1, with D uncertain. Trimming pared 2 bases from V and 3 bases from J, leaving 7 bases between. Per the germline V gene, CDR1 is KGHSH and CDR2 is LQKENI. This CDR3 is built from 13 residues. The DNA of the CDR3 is TGTGCCAGCTCACCATTTCGCGACACTGAAGCTTTCTTT. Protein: CASSPFRDTEAFF.

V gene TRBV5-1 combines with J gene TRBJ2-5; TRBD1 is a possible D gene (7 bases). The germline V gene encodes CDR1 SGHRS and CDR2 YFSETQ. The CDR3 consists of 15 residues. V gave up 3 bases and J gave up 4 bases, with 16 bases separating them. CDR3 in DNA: TGCGCCAGCAGCTCAAGGCAGGGGGAGGCAGAGACCCAGTACTTC. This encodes CASSSRQGEAETQYF.

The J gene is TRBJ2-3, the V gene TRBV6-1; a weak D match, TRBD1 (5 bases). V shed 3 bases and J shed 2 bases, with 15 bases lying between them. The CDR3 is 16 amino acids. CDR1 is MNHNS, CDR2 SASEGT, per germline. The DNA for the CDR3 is TGTGCCAGCAGTGACAGGGCCGGGCAAAACACAGATACGCAGTATTTT. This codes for CASSDRAGQNTDTQYF.

DNA of the CDR3: TGTGCCAGCAGTTCCCAACGACAGGGCCCTTCTCTCGAGCAGTACTTC. Translated: CASSSQRQGPSLEQYF. This chain uses TRBV27 with TRBJ2-7; TRBD1 aligns across 7 bases. This CDR3 comprises 16 residues. Trimming took 4 bases from V and 6 from J; bases not matched to a gene: 15. CDR1 is MNHEY, CDR2 SMNVEV, per germline (reference sequence).